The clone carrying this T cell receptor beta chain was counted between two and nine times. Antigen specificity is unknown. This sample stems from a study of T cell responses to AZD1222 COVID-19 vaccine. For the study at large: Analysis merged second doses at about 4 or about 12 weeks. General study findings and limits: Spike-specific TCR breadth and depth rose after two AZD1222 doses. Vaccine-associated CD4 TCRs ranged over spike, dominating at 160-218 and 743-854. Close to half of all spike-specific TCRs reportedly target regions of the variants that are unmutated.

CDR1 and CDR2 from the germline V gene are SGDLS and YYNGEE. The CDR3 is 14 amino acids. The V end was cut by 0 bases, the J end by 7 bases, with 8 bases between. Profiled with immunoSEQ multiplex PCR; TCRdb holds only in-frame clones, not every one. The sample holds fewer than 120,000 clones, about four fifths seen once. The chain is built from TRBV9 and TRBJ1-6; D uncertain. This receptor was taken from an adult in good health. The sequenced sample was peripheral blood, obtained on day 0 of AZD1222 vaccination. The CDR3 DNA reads TGTGCCAGCAGCGTAGATTATTGGAATTCACCCCTCCACTTT. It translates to CASSVDYWNSPLHF.